What follows are 8 T cell receptor beta chains derived from one specimen sequenced in a study of T cells after yellow fever vaccination. MiXCR, applied by TCRdb to the 5' RACE reads, yields one record per CDR3 protein. The sample contains about 340,000 distinct CDR3 sequences, 3% to 4.5% of which appear only once. The sequenced sample was PBMCs, obtained 5 days after the yellow fever booster vaccination. The origin of the receptors is a man between 18 and 35 years old who received the YFV17D yellow fever vaccine.

The gene calls are TRBV20-1 and TRBJ1-5, with 7 bases aligning to TRBD1. The germline CDR1 and CDR2 sequences are DFQATT and SNEGSKA (reference sequence). The CDR3 is 14 amino acids. J was trimmed by 4 bases and V by 6 bases; bases with no gene match: 9. CDR3 in amino acids: CSARQGDSNQPQHF. The CDR3 DNA reads TGCAGTGCCCGACAGGGCGATAGTAATCAGCCCCAGCATTTT.

The sample holds a few counts of this clonotype. CDR3 amino acids: CASSEFGQLIGELFF. In DNA, the CDR3 is TGTGCCAGCAGTGAATTTGGACAGCTAATCGGGGAGCTGTTTTTT. The chain is built from TRBV2 and TRBJ2-2, with TRBD1 as a possible D gene (6 bases). Germline V gene lookup returns CDR1 SNHLY and CDR2 FYNNEI. There are 15 residues in the CDR3. V lost 2 bases to trimming and J lost 7 bases, with 14 bases between them.

Ten or more counts support this clonotype. This sequence joins TRBV7-6 and TRBJ2-1, with 8 bases fitting TRBD2. V lost 5 bases and J lost 10; bases outside the gene matches: 13. The CDR3 has 15 residues. Germline V gene sequence: CDR1 SGHVS, CDR2 FNYEAQ. CDR3 amino acids: CASSRRTSPQNEQFF. The DNA for the CDR3 is TGTGCCAGCAGCAGAAGGACTAGCCCGCAGAACGAGCAGTTCTTC.

The chain joins TRBV6-5 to TRBJ1-6, with 7 bases identical to TRBD1. The germline gives CDR1 MNHEY, CDR2 SVGAGI. The junction had 4 bases not matched to a gene; V was cut back by 5 bases and J by 6 bases. This CDR3 comprises 14 residues. This CDR3 reads CASSPDRINSPLHF. For the CDR3, the DNA is TGTGCCAGCAGTCCGGACAGGATTAATTCACCCCTCCACTTT.

The table lists this clonotype with a few counts. The chain recombines TRBV24-1 with TRBJ2-5; D is ambiguous. V lost 4 bases and J 3 bases, leaving 11 bases between the germline ends. CDR1 and CDR2 (germline): KGHDR, SFDVKD. The CDR3 is made up of 14 amino acids. The CDR3, as DNA: TGTGCCACCAGTGACCCTCCACCCAAAGAGACCCAGTACTTC. This codes for CATSDPPPKETQYF.

This clonotype showed up just a few times. The chain has TRBV6-5 and TRBJ1-1; possibly TRBD1 for D (5 bases). V was trimmed by 7 bases and J by 3 bases, leaving 9 bases between them. The CDR3 sequence is 12 residues long. CDR1 and CDR2 from the germline V gene are MNHEY and SVGAGI. The DNA for the CDR3 is TGTGCCAGCACAGGGATGTACACTGAAGCTTTCTTT. Protein sequence: CASTGMYTEAFF.

For this clonotype: A read error is possible here, since a much larger clone lies one base away. CDR3 nucleotides: TGCAGTGATGCCTCTAGCGGCCCGGGGGACATTCAGTACTTC. This encodes CSDASSGPGDIQYF. The chain combines TRBV20-1 with TRBJ2-4, with TRBD2 matching over 7 bases. CDR3 length: 14 amino acids. Trimming took 7 bases from V and 8 from J; bases not matched to a gene: 14. Germline V gives CDR1 DFQATT, CDR2 SNEGSKA (reference sequence).

This chain links TRBV7-2 with TRBJ2-7; no clear D. The length of the CDR3 is 13 residues. V was clipped by 5 bases and J by 0 bases, with 8 bases between them. Germline CDR1 and CDR2: SGHTA and FQGNSA. CDR3 DNA: TGTGCCAGCAGCCCACCGGCCTCCTACGAGCAGTACGTC. Protein: CASSPPASYEQYV.